The 26 T cell receptor beta chains presented below share a single source sample, sequenced in a study of beta chain features in type 1 diabetes. The antigens these receptors bind are not known. The study's findings and limits: People with Type 1 diabetes carried modestly yet significantly shorter TCRB CDR3s in all four CD4+ subsets.

Expressed TCRB transcripts were sequenced because the entire RNA isolate underwent reverse transcription. Some clones are missing from TCRdb's copy, which holds only in-frame ones; the method was immunoSEQ multiplex PCR. Of 55,000 to 80,000 clones listed, about 50% are singletons. Sequencing was performed on central memory CD4+ T cells from blood. The source of these receptors is a man aged 25-45 years with type 1 diabetes.

This clone has a handful of counts. This chain uses TRBV5-1 with TRBJ2-7; D is possibly TRBD1 (5 bases). V lost 4 bases and J 0 bases, leaving 14 bases between the germline ends. The CDR3 sequence is 15 residues long. CDR1 and CDR2 from the germline V gene are SGHRS and YFSETQ. As DNA, the CDR3 is TGCGCCAGCAGCAGAGACGACAGCATCTCCTACGAGCAGTACTTC. Residues: CASSRDDSISYEQYF.

This chain uses TRBV6-5 with TRBJ1-2, with D unresolved. The germline gives CDR1 MNHEY, CDR2 SVGAGI. The V gene lost 6 bases and the J gene lost 7 bases, with 15 bases spanning the gap. This CDR3 comprises 13 residues. The CDR3 DNA follows: TGTGCCAGCAGGAATAGCCTCGCGGGTGGCTACACCTTC. Translation: CASRNSLAGGYTF.

V and J are TRBV6-5 and TRBJ1-4; D gene ambiguous. Trimming took 2 bases from V and 4 from J, leaving 14 bases between them. Germline CDR1 and CDR2: MNHEY and SVGAGI. CDR3 length: 16 residues. The CDR3 spells CASSYQGFEGNEKLFF. Written as DNA, the CDR3 is TGTGCCAGCAGTTACCAAGGATTCGAGGGTAATGAAAAACTGTTTTTT.

This clone has just a few counts. The chain is built from TRBV19 and TRBJ2-1; 12 bases line up with TRBD2. The V segment lost 7 bases and the J segment 9 bases; nucleotides outside the gene matches: 13. This CDR3 spans 16 amino acids. Germline V gives CDR1 LNHDA, CDR2 SQIVND (reference sequence). Here the CDR3 reads CASTPLLAGGAGEQFF. The CDR3 coding sequence is TGTGCCAGTACCCCCTTACTAGCGGGAGGCGCAGGTGAGCAGTTCTTC.

This chain uses TRBV9 with TRBJ1-5, with D perhaps TRBD1 (6 bases). V was clipped by 0 bases and J by 2 bases, with 15 bases between them. CDR3 length equals 17 residues. Germline loops: CDR1 SGDLS, CDR2 YYNGEE. CDR3 region: CASSVGPGDGGNQPQHF. The CDR3 DNA reads as TGTGCCAGCAGCGTAGGTCCAGGGGATGGTGGCAATCAGCCCCAGCATTTT.

This chain links TRBV25-1 with TRBJ2-1; 8 positions match TRBD2. Germline CDR1 is MGHDK and CDR2 is SYGVNS. CDR3 size: 14 residues. Germline trimming cut 3 bases from V and 8 bases from J; bases unmatched to any gene: 6. The DNA of the CDR3 is TGTGCCAGCAGTGAGTTTGCCGGGAGGGATGAGCAGTTCTTC. Protein product: CASSEFAGRDEQFF.

This clone came up a few times. The V and J genes are TRBV5-1 and TRBJ2-1; 11 nucleotides line up with TRBD1. Germline V gene lookup returns CDR1 SGHRS and CDR2 YFSETQ. The ends lost 1 base at V and 9 bases at J; junction bases unmatched: 6. The CDR3 sequence is 15 residues long. In DNA form, the CDR3 reads TGCGCCAGCAGCTTGAGGACAGGGACAGGGGGTGAGCAGTTCTTC. This sequence encodes CASSLRTGTGGEQFF.

The V and J genes are TRBV5-6 and TRBJ2-1; TRBD1 aligns across 7 bases. This CDR3 contains 16 residues. Germline trimming cut 1 base from V and 4 bases from J; bases unmatched to any gene: 8. Germline V gene data show CDR1 as SGHDT and CDR2 as YYEEEE. In nucleotides, the CDR3 is TGTGCCAGCAGCTTGTTTTCAGGGGGTGGGTACAATGAGCAGTTCTTC. Residues: CASSLFSGGGYNEQFF.

This clone has only a few counts. This rearrangement joins TRBV18 to TRBJ1-1, with unresolved D. CDR3 length: 13 residues. Per the germline V gene, CDR1 is KGHSH and CDR2 is LQKENI. Trimming shortened V by 2 bases and J by 8 bases, and 12 bases separated the two germline ends. The CDR3 coding sequence is TGTGCCAGCTCACCATCGGGAGCCCAAGAAGCTTTCTTT. It codes for CASSPSGAQEAFF.

This clone was detected only a few times. This chain joins TRBV5-6 and TRBJ1-5; D gene unclear. The germline V gene encodes CDR1 SGHDT and CDR2 YYEEEE. This CDR3 contains 14 residues. The V end was cut by 2 bases, the J end by 4 bases, with 10 bases between. The CDR3 spells CASSFGSHNQPQHF. CDR3 in DNA: TGTGCCAGCAGCTTCGGGAGTCATAATCAGCCCCAGCATTTT.

This clone was seen only a few times. The chain employs TRBV7-2 and TRBJ2-3; 8 positions agree with TRBD2. Per the germline V gene, CDR1 is SGHTA and CDR2 is FQGNSA. There are 15 residues in the CDR3. The V segment lost 2 bases and the J segment 5 bases; nucleotides outside the gene matches: 6. The CDR3 is CASSLQAGAGDTQYF. The CDR3 DNA reads TGTGCCAGCAGCTTACAAGCGGGAGCGGGAGATACGCAGTATTTT.

This rearrangement joins TRBV7-8 to TRBJ2-7, with 11 bases that match TRBD2. Germline assignment: CDR1 SGHVS and CDR2 FQNEAQ. This CDR3 region has 17 residues. After removal of 1 base from V and 2 bases from J, the junction contained 7 bases not matched to a gene. CDR3 sequence reads: CASSLDSGRALTYEQYF. Here the CDR3 DNA reads TGTGCCAGCAGCTTAGATAGCGGGAGGGCCCTTACCTACGAGCAGTACTTC.

The chain is built from TRBV5-1 and TRBJ2-3; 8 bases fit TRBD2. V gave up 7 bases and J gave up 4 bases; unmatched junction bases: 8. CDR1 is SGHRS, CDR2 YFSETQ, per germline. The CDR3 is 14 amino acids. CDR3 region: CASGGLVDSDTQYF. DNA of the CDR3: TGCGCCAGCGGGGGACTAGTAGATTCAGATACGCAGTATTTT.

This chain uses TRBV15 with TRBJ2-4; TRBD2 matches at 10 bases. Germline V lookup: CDR1 LNHNV, CDR2 YYDKDF (reference sequence). CDR3 size: 15 residues. Unmatched junction bases numbered 8, after V lost 4 bases and J lost 8 bases. The CDR3 bases are TGTGCCACCAGCATCCCTAGCGGGAGTATACACATTCAGTACTTC. Protein product: CATSIPSGSIHIQYF. The full variable domain, with the rest looked up from reference TRBV15 and TRBJ2-4, is DAMVIQNPRYQVTQFGKPVTLSCSQTLNHNVMYWYQQKSSQAPKLLFHYYDKDFNNEADTPDNFQSRRPNTSFCFLDIRSPGLGDTAMYLCATSIPSGSIHIQYFGAGTRLSVL.

This clone was seen a handful of times. The chain is built from TRBV18 and TRBJ1-2; 7 positions agree with TRBD1. Germline V lookup: CDR1 KGHSH, CDR2 LQKENI. The CDR3 sequence is 13 residues long. The V segment lost 6 bases and the J segment 3 bases; nucleotides outside the gene matches: 4. The CDR3 nucleotides read TGTGCCAGCTCGCAGGGACAGTACTATGGCTACACCTTC. Its protein is CASSQGQYYGYTF.

The V and J genes are TRBV19 and TRBJ2-1; 9 nucleotides align to TRBD2. CDR1 and CDR2 (germline): LNHDA, SQIVND (reference sequence). The CDR3 totals 17 residues. The trim removed 4 bases at V and 4 bases at J, leaving 11 bases unmatched. Here the CDR3 DNA reads TGTGCCAGTAGTAAAAGACTAGCGGAGGACCTGTACAATGAGCAGTTCTTC. It is translated as CASSKRLAEDLYNEQFF.

V is TRBV2 and J is TRBJ2-2; TRBD2 is a possible D gene (5 bases). The CDR3 is made up of 14 amino acids. Between the trimmed V and J ends, which lost 2 bases and 4 bases, there was a span of 8 bases. CDR1 and CDR2 from the germline V gene are SNHLY and FYNNEI. CDR3 amino acids: CASSELAGTGELFF. CDR3 in DNA: TGTGCCAGCAGTGAACTAGCAGGCACCGGGGAGCTGTTTTTT.

This clone has only a few counts. The gene calls are TRBV5-1 and TRBJ1-1, with D perhaps matching TRBD1 (5 bases). Germline CDR1 SGHRS, CDR2 YFSETQ. Trimming pared 4 bases from V and 4 bases from J, leaving 20 bases between. The CDR3 extends over 16 amino acids. CDR3 amino acids: CASSPNVGGGGTEAFF. The CDR3 region has the DNA TGCGCCAGCAGCCCTAACGTGGGCGGGGGAGGCACTGAAGCTTTCTTT. The whole variable domain, remainder taken from reference TRBV5-1 and TRBJ1-1, is KAGVTQTPRYLIKTRGQQVTLSCSPISGHRSVSWYQQTPGQGLQFLFEYFSETQRNKGNFPGRFSGRQFSNSRSEMNVSTLELGDSALYLCASSPNVGGGGTEAFFGQGTRLTVV.

V and J are TRBV2 and TRBJ1-1, with unresolved D. Trimming cost V 1 base and J 6 bases, with 9 bases left between them. This CDR3 contains 13 residues. CDR1 SNHLY and CDR2 FYNNEI come from the germline V gene. CDR3 loop: CASSEDTRSEAFF. CDR3 sequence (DNA): TGTGCCAGCAGTGAAGACACGAGGTCTGAAGCTTTCTTT.

This clone has a handful of counts. The J gene is TRBJ1-2, the V gene TRBV11-2; 10 bases agree with TRBD1. This CDR3 is 15 amino acids long. Germline V gives CDR1 SGHAT, CDR2 FQNNGV. Losses at the gene ends were 1 base for V and 5 bases for J; bases not matched to a gene: 4. CDR3 loop: CASSLGQGARYGYTF. CDR3 sequence (DNA): TGTGCCAGCAGCTTAGGACAGGGGGCGCGGTATGGCTACACCTTC.

A few counts support this clone. The rearrangement joins TRBV19 to TRBJ2-3, with TRBD2 as a possible D gene (6 bases). Germline V gene lookup returns CDR1 LNHDA and CDR2 SQIVND (reference sequence). The CDR3 runs 15 residues. Trimming pared 7 bases from V and 1 base from J, leaving 15 bases between. The CDR3 here is CASKPSVGGTDTQYF. CDR3 coding DNA: TGTGCCAGTAAACCTAGCGTTGGGGGCACAGATACGCAGTATTTT.

The chain is built from TRBV9 and TRBJ1-2, with 9 nucleotides matching TRBD1. The CDR3 spans 14 residues. CDR1 is SGDLS and CDR2 is YYNGEE in the germline V gene. Unmatched junction bases numbered 6, after V lost 3 bases and J lost 6 bases. This chain's CDR3 is CASSAQGASDGYTF. For the CDR3, the DNA is TGTGCCAGCAGCGCACAGGGGGCGTCGGATGGCTACACCTTC. Based on the CDR3 plus reference TRBV9 and TRBJ1-2, the full variable domain is DSGVTQTPKHLITATGQRVTLRCSPRSGDLSVYWYQQSLDQGLQFLIQYYNGEERAKGNILERFSAQQFPDLHSELNLSSLELGDSALYFCASSAQGASDGYTFGSGTRLTVV.

The rearrangement uses TRBV10-3 and TRBJ2-7; 11 nucleotides agree with TRBD2. J gave up 6 bases and V 3 bases, and 4 bases lay outside the gene matches. Germline assignment: CDR1 ENHRY and CDR2 SYGVKD. CDR3 length: 14 residues. CDR3 loop: CAISELLAGAEQYF. Written as DNA, the CDR3 is TGTGCCATCAGTGAACTACTAGCGGGAGCCGAGCAGTACTTC.

The chain recombines TRBV5-1 with TRBJ2-3, with TRBD2 identical over 12 bases. The junction had 5 bases not matched to a gene; V was cut back by 4 bases and J by 2 bases. Germline values: CDR1 SGHRS, CDR2 YFSETQ. This CDR3 contains 16 residues. The CDR3 coding sequence is TGCGCCAGCAGCGCGGGACTAGCGGGTTACACAGATACGCAGTATTTT. It is translated as CASSAGLAGYTDTQYF.

The rearrangement links TRBV30 to TRBJ2-3; D may be TRBD2 (6 bases). CDR3 length: 14 residues. V lost 4 bases and J lost 2, with 13 bases in between. Germline V gene sequence: CDR1 GTSNPN, CDR2 SVGIG (reference sequence). The DNA of the CDR3 is TGTGCCTGGATGGGCGCGGGATACACAGATACGCAGTATTTT. It is translated as CAWMGAGYTDTQYF.

The V and J genes are TRBV10-3 and TRBJ1-2, with 7 bases lining up with TRBD1. Trimming cost V 4 bases and J 5 bases; bases outside gene matches: 10. The CDR3 runs to 15 residues. Germline V gives CDR1 ENHRY, CDR2 SYGVKD. The DNA of the CDR3 is TGTGCCATCAGTGCAGCTGTGGGGGACAGATATGGCTACACCTTC. Translated: CAISAAVGDRYGYTF.